The sequence of this TCR beta chain was determined in a study of cytomegalovirus exposure and HLA in healthy donors. Study summary: The approximately 110 validation repertoires were reported in a later analysis to have been generated on the same platform as the roughly 680 first-cohort repertoires.

Sequencing was performed with immunoSEQ multiplex PCR; in TCRdb, only in-frame clones are kept and a portion is missing. Seen here are 300,000 to 400,000 clones, 86% observed once, and the top ten hold approximately 0.86%. The donors were in the roughly 120-subject validation cohort; that cohort was separate from the roughly 680-subject first cohort. Study conclusions and caveats: A list of 164 TCR beta chains associated with cytomegalovirus was given.

Only a few counts were recorded for this clone. What it recognizes is unknown. V was cut by 4 bases and J by 4 bases, with 14 bases left in between. This CDR3 has 14 amino acids. CDR1 is MNHEY and CDR2 is SMNVEV in the germline V gene (reference sequence). Specimen: PBMCs. The chain joins TRBV27 to TRBJ2-7; TRBD1 is a possible D gene (5 bases). The sequence came from a woman younger than 30 in good health and CMV-seronegative. CDR3 nucleotide sequence: TGTGCCAGCAGTTACTCAGGGCAAGGATACGAGCAGTACTTC. Translated, it gives CASSYSGQGYEQYF.